This passage covers 14 T cell receptor beta chains from one sample sequenced in a study of CD8 T cells in ankylosing spondylitis. Study-wide findings and caveats: One TCR beta motif, made up of under ten highly homologous variants, appeared characteristic of ankylosing spondylitis blood.

A single record per CDR3 protein comes from TCRdb applying MiXCR to the 5' RACE reads. The sample has about 390,000 distinct CDR3 sequences; 20% to 25% are singletons. The antigens of these receptors remain unknown. Source material: blood, either unsorted or a sorted T cell fraction (not recorded which). Receptors were obtained from a male donor with ankylosing spondylitis.

This clonotype was counted a few times. This chain joins TRBV5-1 and TRBJ2-5; D possibly corresponds to TRBD1 (6 bases). Trimming removed 4 bases from V and 5 bases from J, with 15 bases in between. Per germline, CDR1 SGHRS and CDR2 YFSETQ. This CDR3 spans 14 amino acids. This chain's CDR3 is CASSVDSLGETQYF. CDR3 DNA: TGCGCCAGCAGCGTGGACAGCCTTGGGGAGACCCAGTACTTC.

The chain has TRBV3-1 and TRBJ1-1; TRBD1 might be the D (6 bases). Trimming pared 0 bases from V and 3 bases from J, leaving 8 bases between. The CDR3 covers 14 residues. CDR1 LGHDT and CDR2 YNNKEL come from the germline V gene (reference sequence). The CDR3 DNA reads TGTGCCAGCAGCCAAGAAGGGGGGTACACTGAAGCTTTCTTT. Translated: CASSQEGGYTEAFF. Supplemented by reference TRBV3-1 and TRBJ1-1, the full variable domain reads DTAVSQTPKYLVTQMGNDKSIKCEQNLGHDTMYWYKQDSKKFLKIMFSYNNKELIINETVPNRFSPKSPDKAHLNLHINSLELGDSAVYFCASSQEGGYTEAFFGQGTRLTVV.

This clonotype was detected many times. The chain combines TRBV3-1 with TRBJ2-1; 8 nucleotides match TRBD1. Trimming took 4 bases from V and 0 from J; bases not matched to a gene: 2. The CDR3 covers 15 residues. Germline-derived CDR1 and CDR2 are LGHDT and YNNKEL (reference sequence). Here the CDR3 reads CASSLDRVSYNEQFF. In nucleotides, the CDR3 is TGTGCCAGCAGCCTGGACAGGGTCTCCTACAATGAGCAGTTCTTC.

This clonotype was observed many times. The V call is TRBV29-1, the J call TRBJ2-2; D is possibly TRBD1 (6 bases). In germline, CDR1 is SQVTM, CDR2 ANQGSEA. V was trimmed by 7 bases and J by 4 bases, leaving 10 bases between them. The CDR3 extends over 12 amino acids. CDR3 DNA: TGCAGCGCCGGCAGGGGCACCGGGGAGCTGTTTTTT. This sequence encodes CSAGRGTGELFF.

This clonotype appeared a few times. J is TRBJ1-6 and V is TRBV9, with D unclear. The CDR3 consists of 14 residues. CDR1 SGDLS and CDR2 YYNGEE come from the germline V gene. V gave up 4 bases and J gave up 6 bases, with 11 bases separating them. In DNA form, the CDR3 reads TGTGCCAGCAGCCCAGTTGTCGGTAATTCACCCCTCCACTTT. Amino acids: CASSPVVGNSPLHF.

The rearrangement joins TRBV7-2 to TRBJ1-1; TRBD1 agrees at 8 bases. The CDR3 consists of 14 residues. Germline V lookup: CDR1 SGHTA, CDR2 FQGNSA. With 3 bases clipped from V and 10 bases from J, the junction kept 10 bases outside the gene matches. This chain's CDR3 is CASSFFRGRGVAFF. For the CDR3, the DNA is TGTGCCAGCAGCTTCTTCAGGGGGCGCGGGGTAGCTTTCTTT.

The rearrangement uses TRBV5-1 and TRBJ2-1; maybe TRBD1 (6 bases). The CDR3 has 14 residues. Germline lookup yields CDR1 SGHRS and CDR2 YFSETQ. Trimming shortened V by 0 bases and J by 5 bases, and 9 bases separated the two germline ends. The CDR3 coding sequence is TGCGCCAGCAGCTTGGTGGGGGCTCACAATGAGCAGTTCTTC. Its protein is CASSLVGAHNEQFF.

The CDR3: CASSPIGTGSSYEQYF. CDR3 sequence (DNA): TGCGCCAGCAGCCCAATCGGGACAGGGTCCTCCTACGAGCAGTACTTC. The rearrangement uses TRBV5-1 and TRBJ2-7, with 9 bases matching TRBD1. V was pared by 4 bases and J by 0 bases, with 8 bases of the junction left unmatched. The CDR3 spans 16 residues. Germline V CDR1 and CDR2: SGHRS, YFSETQ.

The gene calls are TRBV2 and TRBJ2-1, with 7 bases lining up with TRBD2. This CDR3 is 14 amino acids long. The germline V gene has CDR1 SNHLY and CDR2 FYNNEI. J lost 7 bases, V lost 6 bases, and 9 bases had no gene match. This CDR3 reads CASRWAGATNEQFF. CDR3 DNA: TGTGCCAGCAGGTGGGCGGGAGCTACGAATGAGCAGTTCTTC.

This sequence joins TRBV28 and TRBJ2-1; 10 positions match TRBD2. This CDR3 region has 15 residues. CDR1 and CDR2 (germline): MDHEN, SYDVKM. Trimming at V came to 3 bases and at J to 4 bases, leaving 3 bases not matched to a gene. The CDR3 DNA follows: TGTGCCAGCAGTTTTCAGACTAGCGGGTACAATGAGCAGTTCTTC. Translated: CASSFQTSGYNEQFF.

This clonotype has only a few counts. J is TRBJ2-6 and V is TRBV27, with D possibly being TRBD1 (6 bases). There are 16 residues in the CDR3. Germline V gene sequence: CDR1 MNHEY, CDR2 SMNVEV (reference sequence). Trimming removed 8 bases from V and 3 bases from J, with 17 bases in between. The CDR3 region is CASGLAQGYGANVLTF. For the CDR3, the DNA is TGTGCCAGCGGATTAGCCCAGGGGTATGGGGCCAACGTCCTGACTTTC.

The table lists this clonotype with many counts. The V gene is TRBV18, the J gene TRBJ2-5; 12 bases align to TRBD2. The CDR3 runs to 18 residues. The J segment lost 3 bases and the V segment lost 1 base, leaving 9 bases of the junction unmatched. The germline V gene encodes CDR1 KGHSH and CDR2 LQKENI. The CDR3 reads CASSPRLAGAGMEETQYF. Here the CDR3 DNA reads TGTGCCAGCTCACCACGACTAGCGGGAGCTGGTATGGAAGAGACCCAGTACTTC.

This clonotype came up a few times. The V and J genes are TRBV20-1 and TRBJ1-5; tentative D call: TRBD1 (6 bases). Trimming cost V 0 bases and J 8 bases, with 17 bases left between them. CDR1 and CDR2 (germline): DFQATT, SNEGSKA (reference sequence). The CDR3 runs 15 residues. In DNA, the CDR3 is TGCAGTGCTAGAGATCCCATACAGGGCGGGGAGCCCCAGCATTTT. Translation: CSARDPIQGGEPQHF.

This chain joins TRBV7-8 and TRBJ2-5, with D possibly called TRBD1 or TRBD2 (5 bases each). This CDR3 spans 12 amino acids. CDR1 and CDR2 (germline): SGHVS, FQNEAQ. Trimming cost V 10 bases and J 3 bases, with 12 bases left between them. CDR3: CATLGEEETQYF. CDR3 coding DNA: TGTGCCACCTTGGGGGAAGAAGAGACCCAGTACTTC.